This T cell receptor (beta chain) was documented in a study of technical replicates of blood from a handful of donors. Using immunoSEQ multiplex PCR, the repertoire was profiled, and TCRdb retains in-frame clones only, with some absent. This sample has around 53,000 clones, with 70% to 90% found just once. CDR1 SQVTM and CDR2 ANQGSEA come from the germline V gene. V lost 3 bases, J lost 7 bases, and 6 bases stayed unmatched. CDR3 length equals 13 residues. V usage is TRBV29-1 and J usage is TRBJ1-5; TRBD1 matches at 7 bases. Sequenced sample: PBMCs. The receptor was isolated from a human donor in good health. Some clones in this sample may be carry-over from other donors' samples. The CDR3, as DNA: TGCAGCGTTGACGGCCAGGGGGGACAGCCCCAGCATTTT. Its translation: CSVDGQGGQPQHF.